This T cell receptor (beta chain) was recovered during a study of blood T cell repertoires in COVID-19. Whole-study context: Acute and convalescent COVID-19 specimens originated in the United States, Italy and Spain. Sample material is recorded as cDNA or gDNA derived from T cells, B-cell-depleted T cells, or PBMCs.

Per the original data handling: Amplification with reference gene primers provided the estimates of nucleated cell counts. Clones were sequenced by immunoSEQ multiplex PCR, and TCRdb holds only the in-frame ones, with some missing. V and J calls and clone size are given by that table; D and trimming were obtained from the DNA. The table includes hundreds of thousands of clones, approximately 91% detected once. V shed 4 bases and J shed 10 bases, with 13 bases lying between them. Per the germline V gene, CDR1 is SGHTA and CDR2 is FQGNSA. This CDR3 has 12 residues. Sequenced material: peripheral blood. V is TRBV7-2 and J is TRBJ1-1; unclear D gene. The receptor was derived from a woman aged 60-70 years with acute or convalescent COVID-19. For the CDR3, the DNA is TGTGCCAGCAGCTCGGGAGTCGAATCAGCTTTCTTT. The encoded protein is CASSSGVESAFF.